Listed below are T cell receptor beta chains from one sample, sequenced in a study of naive and memory T cell subsets. TCRdb redid the calling of the 5' RACE reads with MiXCR, one entry per CDR3 protein. The data show more than 55,000 distinct CDR3 sequences, around 8% seen once. The receptors originated from a female donor in good health. Both conserved end residues are trimmed from each CDR3. The D gene is left open where the match is weak.

d_call,j_call,v_call,cdr3_length,cdr3_aa
NA,TRBJ2-3,TRBV4-1,14,ASSQVNLVSTDTQY
NA,TRBJ2-7,TRBV10-3,11,AISGNLEGEQY
NA,TRBJ1-1,TRBV20-1,13,SARDPSGEGTEAF
TRBD1,TRBJ1-4,TRBV7-2,11,ASSLRDSEKLF
NA,TRBJ1-2,TRBV30,11,AWSVQIGYGYT
NA,TRBJ1-1,TRBV19,9,ASSNRSDAF
NA,TRBJ2-3,TRBV5-1,12,ASSLGDITDTQY
TRBD1,TRBJ2-3,TRBV12-3/TRBV12-4,11,ASSSQGANTQY
NA,TRBJ1-1,TRBV20-1,11,SASRGVNTEAF
NA,TRBJ2-4,TRBV6-2/TRBV6-3,13,ASSYSTTDKNIQY
NA,TRBJ1-1,TRBV7-2,12,ASSPTVLTPEAF
TRBD1,TRBJ1-2,TRBV2,12,ASSYRTGANGYT
NA,TRBJ2-6,TRBV4-3,13,ASSTQGAGANVLT
NA,TRBJ2-7,TRBV6-1,11,ASSVGRPYEQY
NA,TRBJ2-3,TRBV5-1,16,ASSLARDSHRYTDTQY
NA,TRBJ1-1,TRBV9,12,ASSVEGSGTEAF
NA,TRBJ1-4,TRBV6-4,11,ASRLDGTEKLF
NA,TRBJ1-2,TRBV5-1,11,ASSMTANYGYT
NA,TRBJ2-7,TRBV6-1,11,ASSEARVSEQY
NA,TRBJ1-1,TRBV7-9,9,ASSSSTEAF
TRBD1,TRBJ1-5,TRBV19,13,ASSIVTGGNQPQH
TRBD1,TRBJ2-3,TRBV6-5,11,ASSYLETGVQY
TRBD1,TRBJ1-1,TRBV20-1,11,SAKDRGNTEAF
NA,TRBJ1-3,TRBV9,13,ASSVGRGSGNTIY
NA,TRBJ1-5,TRBV20-1,13,SAIRRSGGNQPQH
NA,TRBJ1-2,TRBV28,10,ASSFEGLSYT
NA,TRBJ1-6,TRBV29-1,11,SVAQAFNSPLH
TRBD1,TRBJ2-5,TRBV5-4,12,ASSRDRYQETQY
NA,TRBJ2-3,TRBV10-3,13,AISERRAYTDTQY
TRBD2,TRBJ2-2,TRBV7-2,15,ASSFELAGRHTGELF
NA,TRBJ1-6,TRBV12-3/TRBV12-4,10,ASSLWGSPLH
NA,TRBJ2-7,TRBV18,11,ASSPPGSYEQY
NA,TRBJ2-3,TRBV19,11,ASSRGSRATQY